This T cell receptor beta chain is drawn from a study of T cell repertoires in cytomegalovirus infection. V shed 0 bases, J shed 2 bases, and the junction held 7 bases outside the gene matches. Germline V gives CDR1 MNHGY, CDR2 SAAAGT. This CDR3 spans 19 amino acids. TCRdb used MiXCR to reprocess the reads, holding one entry per CDR3 protein. The table shows about 250,000 distinct CDR3 sequences, with 15% to 20% occurring only once. The chain has TRBV6-8 and TRBJ2-3; 14 bases match TRBD2. This clonotype originated in a human donor in good health (CMV status not recorded). Some clones in this sample may be carry-over from other donors' samples. The specimen sequenced was CD8+ T cells from PBMCs. CDR3 amino acids: CASSYSGLAGGGITDTQYF. CDR3 DNA: TGTGCCAGCAGTTACTCAGGACTAGCGGGGGGCGGGATCACAGATACGCAGTATTTT.